The 20 T cell receptor beta chains listed next were all sequenced from one sample in a study of beta chain features in type 1 diabetes. Investigators reverse transcribed all isolated RNA, so they sequenced expressed TCRB transcripts. Sequencing used immunoSEQ multiplex PCR; TCRdb keeps in-frame clones, though not all of them. Of hundreds of thousands of clones listed, roughly 15% are singletons. Input material: naive CD4+ T cells from blood. The origin of the receptors is a man between 18 and 35 years old in good health.

This clone was detected a few times. The CDR3 DNA sequence: TGTGCCAGCAGACCTACCCCAGGAGACTCCTACAATGAGCAGTTCTTC. Translation: CASRPTPGDSYNEQFF. The rearrangement uses TRBV9 and TRBJ2-1; no clear D gene. Germline V CDR1 and CDR2: SGDLS, YYNGEE. This CDR3 has 16 residues. V was trimmed by 5 bases and J by 0 bases, leaving 15 bases between them.

The chain has TRBV15 and TRBJ2-4; no definite D call. The ends were cut back, 7 bases at V and 0 bases at J, with 13 bases in the middle. CDR3 length: 15 amino acids. The V gene's germline CDR1 is LNHNV and CDR2 YYDKDF (reference sequence). The CDR3 bases are TGTGCCACCAACGATCCTGGGGTAGCCAAAAACATTCAGTACTTC. Amino acids: CATNDPGVAKNIQYF.

In its sample, this clone was seen a few times. J is TRBJ2-1 and V is TRBV10-3; 11 bases fit TRBD1. Germline CDR1 and CDR2: ENHRY and SYGVKD. The CDR3 contains 14 residues. V shed 7 bases and J 3 bases; nucleotides not matched to a gene: 2. CDR3 in DNA: TGTGCCATCACCGGGACAGGGGGCTACAATGAGCAGTTCTTC. This gives the protein CAITGTGGYNEQFF.

This clone has only a few counts. The gene calls are TRBV2 and TRBJ2-1; 8 positions agree with TRBD1. Germline CDR1 and CDR2: SNHLY and FYNNEI. V dropped 4 bases and J dropped 9; count of bases not matched to a gene: 2. The CDR3 length is 12 residues. The chain's CDR3 is CASSGTGGEQFF. Here the CDR3 DNA reads TGTGCCAGCAGTGGTACAGGGGGTGAGCAGTTCTTC.

The V call is TRBV27, the J call TRBJ1-2; D is uncertain. The germline CDR1 and CDR2 sequences are MNHEY and SMNVEV (reference sequence). V was clipped by 2 bases and J by 0 bases, with 4 bases between them. The CDR3 loop spans 13 amino acids. The CDR3 coding sequence is TGTGCCAGCAGTTTAAACACTAACTATGGCTACACCTTC. Translation gives CASSLNTNYGYTF.

This clone was counted only a few times. This chain links TRBV18 with TRBJ2-7; 11 bases are a match to TRBD2. The J segment lost 6 bases and the V segment lost 5 bases, leaving 3 bases of the junction unmatched. Germline lookup yields CDR1 KGHSH and CDR2 LQKENI. This CDR3 has 13 amino acids. CDR3 sequence: CASSAGTSGEQYF. CDR3 in DNA: TGTGCCAGCTCAGCCGGGACTAGCGGCGAGCAGTACTTC. Supplemented by reference TRBV18 and TRBJ2-7, the full variable domain reads NAGVMQNPRHLVRRRGQEARLRCSPMKGHSHVYWYRQLPEEGLKFMVYLQKENIIDESGMPKERFSAEFPKEGPSILRIQQVVRGDSAAYFCASSAGTSGEQYFGPGTRLTVT.

In its sample, this clone was seen many times. The rearrangement uses TRBV10-3 and TRBJ2-3; D remains ambiguous. Trimming took off 4 bases at V and 5 bases at J, with 13 bases between the two ends. Germline values: CDR1 ENHRY, CDR2 SYGVKD. This CDR3 contains 14 residues. The chain's CDR3 is CAISGSANQDTQYF. In DNA form, the CDR3 reads TGTGCCATCAGTGGGTCTGCCAATCAAGATACGCAGTATTTT.

The J gene is TRBJ1-1, the V gene TRBV29-1; D gene ambiguous. Germline CDR1 SQVTM, CDR2 ANQGSEA. The CDR3 runs 13 residues. V lost 5 bases to trimming and J lost 0 bases, with 10 bases between them. CDR3 DNA sequence: TGCAGCGTTATGAGATCCATGAACACTGAAGCTTTCTTT. The encoded protein is CSVMRSMNTEAFF.

A remark on this clone: Other DNA sequences in this specimen translate into the identical CDR3. The chain employs TRBV19 and TRBJ1-1; D is ambiguous. The CDR3 loop spans 12 amino acids. V was cut by 6 bases and J by 0 bases, with 5 bases left in between. The germline V gene encodes CDR1 LNHDA and CDR2 SQIVND (reference sequence). The CDR3 nucleotides are TGTGCCAGTAGCCCGCTGAACACTGAAGCTTTCTTT. It specifies CASSPLNTEAFF.

This clone was detected only a few times. Other DNA sequences in this specimen translate into the identical CDR3. The chain couples TRBV19 to TRBJ2-1, with 7 bases identical to TRBD1. The CDR3 is made up of 11 amino acids. Trimming cost V 6 bases and J 7 bases; bases outside gene matches: 0. Germline-derived CDR1 and CDR2 are LNHDA and SQIVND (reference sequence). The CDR3: CASRQGNEQFF. As DNA, the CDR3 is TGTGCCAGTAGACAGGGGAATGAGCAGTTCTTC. Drawing the rest from reference TRBV19 and TRBJ2-1, the complete variable domain is DGGITQSPKYLFRKEGQNVTLSCEQNLNHDAMYWYRQDPGQGLRLIYYSQIVNDFQKGDIAEGYSVSREKKESFPLTVTSAQKNPTAFYLCASRQGNEQFFGPGTRLTVL.

A few counts support this clone. The chain employs TRBV7-9 and TRBJ1-5; unclear D gene. There are 12 residues in the CDR3. Deletions cut 4 bases from V and 4 bases from J, with 5 bases between. Germline V CDR1 and CDR2: SEHNR, FQNEAQ (reference sequence). CDR3 loop: CASSSDNQPQHF. In nucleotides, the CDR3 is TGTGCCAGCAGCTCAGATAATCAGCCCCAGCATTTT.

The V call is TRBV12-5, the J call TRBJ2-1; D is uncertain. Trimming shortened V by 1 base and J by 15 bases, and 16 bases separated the two germline ends. From germline, CDR1 is LGHNT and CDR2 FRNRAP. The CDR3 runs to 13 residues. The CDR3 DNA reads TGTGCTAGTGGTTTGGGTACGTGGGGTGGCTGGTTCTTC. The encoded protein is CASGLGTWGGWFF.

This chain links TRBV28 with TRBJ2-7; D uncertain. Germline CDR1 reads MDHEN; CDR2 reads SYDVKM. Trimming took 2 bases from V and 7 from J, leaving 9 bases between them. The CDR3 spans 12 residues. The CDR3 here is CASSLRLQEQYF. Written as DNA, the CDR3 is TGTGCCAGCAGTTTAAGGTTGCAGGAGCAGTACTTC.

There are a few counts of this clone. This chain connects TRBV18 to TRBJ1-1; the D gene is possibly TRBD1 (6 bases). The CDR3 extends over 17 amino acids. V lost 6 bases, J lost 7 bases, and 27 bases lay in between. CDR1 and CDR2 (germline): KGHSH, LQKENI. The CDR3 protein is CASSLMTGSRTGDEAFF. As DNA, the CDR3 is TGTGCCAGCTCCCTAATGACAGGATCGAGGACTGGCGATGAAGCTTTCTTT.

This clone was recorded a few times. The chain combines TRBV27 with TRBJ2-7, with 10 bases aligning to TRBD1. CDR3 length: 15 amino acids. Trimming took 6 bases from V and 3 from J; bases not matched to a gene: 8. Germline CDR1 and CDR2: MNHEY and SMNVEV (reference sequence). CDR3 sequence reads: CASRPYRDRGYEQYF. The CDR3 DNA sequence: TGTGCCAGCAGACCCTATCGGGACAGGGGCTACGAGCAGTACTTC.

The J gene is TRBJ1-1, the V gene TRBV28; D is possibly TRBD1 (5 bases). Looked up from germline, CDR1 is MDHEN and CDR2 is SYDVKM. V was trimmed by 6 bases and J by 3 bases, leaving 14 bases between them. This CDR3 is built from 14 residues. CDR3 sequence: CASRLQVSYTEAFF. The CDR3 region has the DNA TGTGCCAGCAGATTACAGGTATCATACACTGAAGCTTTCTTT. Full variable domain (missing parts from reference TRBV28 and TRBJ1-1): DVKVTQSSRYLVKRTGEKVFLECVQDMDHENMFWYRQDPGLGLRLIYFSYDVKMKEKGDIPEGYSVSREKKERFSLILESASTNQTSMYLCASRLQVSYTEAFFGQGTRLTVV.

The rearrangement links TRBV11-1 to TRBJ1-1; D gene uncertain. The CDR3 contains 14 residues. The V gene's germline CDR1 is SGHAT and CDR2 FQDESV (reference sequence). Trimming cost V 1 base and J 5 bases, with 11 bases left between them. CDR3 nucleotides: TGTGCCAGCAGCTTAGTGGGAAAGCGGACTGAAGCTTTCTTT. Its protein product is CASSLVGKRTEAFF.

This clone was counted between two and nine times. The rearrangement links TRBV18 to TRBJ1-5, with 8 bases aligning to TRBD1. The CDR3 is made up of 15 amino acids. Trimming took 6 bases from V and 4 from J; bases not matched to a gene: 8. Germline CDR1 KGHSH, CDR2 LQKENI. CDR3 residues: CASSPGQGWNQPQHF. CDR3 sequence (DNA): TGTGCCAGCTCCCCCGGACAGGGCTGGAATCAGCCCCAGCATTTT. The full variable domain, with the rest looked up from reference TRBV18 and TRBJ1-5, is NAGVMQNPRHLVRRRGQEARLRCSPMKGHSHVYWYRQLPEEGLKFMVYLQKENIIDESGMPKERFSAEFPKEGPSILRIQQVVRGDSAAYFCASSPGQGWNQPQHFGDGTRLSIL.

The chain's CDR3 is CASSSIVAGVGDTQYF. CDR3 bases: TGTGCCAGTAGTAGTATAGTAGCGGGAGTAGGAGATACGCAGTATTTT. The rearrangement joins TRBV19 to TRBJ2-3; 9 positions match TRBD2. Germline V CDR1 and CDR2: LNHDA, SQIVND (reference sequence). V trimming: 4 bases; J trimming: 5 bases; junction bases outside the gene matches: 10. The CDR3 runs to 16 residues.

A few counts support this clone. V and J are TRBV7-2 and TRBJ2-5; D gene uncertain. V was pared by 5 bases and J by 7 bases, with 17 bases between. The germline V gene has CDR1 SGHTA and CDR2 FQGNSA. CDR3 length equals 14 residues. CDR3 sequence (DNA): TGTGCCAGCAGCCCAGACATTAGGGAAGGGACCCAGTACTTC. Translated: CASSPDIREGTQYF.